This TCR beta chain was obtained from a study of shared clonotypes between healthy human individuals. Overall study: The donor pool was made up of two women and a few men aged 18 to 49.

Study-wide findings and caveats: Clonotype sharing across a few donors was observed for 4% to 6.5% of naive CD4 clonotypes.

A note on this clone: Antigen specificity is unknown.

The CDR3 is 15 amino acids. V gave up 4 bases and J gave up 0 bases; unmatched junction bases: 4. Germline values: CDR1 SEHNR, CDR2 FQNEAQ (reference sequence). The repertoire was sequenced with immunoSEQ multiplex PCR; TCRdb's copy has only in-frame clones and lacks some. The sample yields about 1.1 million clones, about 80% seen once. The genes are TRBV7-9 and TRBJ2-3; 7 nucleotides agree with TRBD1. The sample was memory CD4+ T cells from PBMCs. Stated subset: CD45RA-negative fraction. The source of this sequence is a man younger than 30 in good health. Some clones in this sample may be carry-over from other donors' samples. The CDR3 region is CASSSRQGSTDTQYF. CDR3 coding DNA: TGTGCCAGCAGCTCGAGACAGGGAAGCACAGATACGCAGTATTTT.